Listed below are T cell receptor beta chains from one sample, sequenced in a study of regulatory T cells in long-lasting Graves disease. Each CDR3 protein is one row after TCRdb ran MiXCR on the multiplex PCR reads. This sample has some 560,000 distinct CDR3 sequences, with roughly 16% found just once. These data also formed part of another study, on T cells in Graves' hyperthyroidism and ophthalmopathy.

Sequenced here: peripheral blood mononuclear cells (PBMCs), sampled at new diagnosis, from a patient treated with antithyroid drugs. Receptors were obtained from a woman between 40 and 65 years old with Graves disease. Each CDR3 is given with its conserved first and last residue. D genes are given only for firm matches. Clone size is given for some rows only: seen once, a few or many times, or a class if the clone is expanded.

V,D,size,J,DNA,CDR3
TRBV7-9,NA,NA,TRBJ2-2,TGTGCCAGCAGCTCCAAGCGATCGGGTACCGGGGAGCTGTTTTTT,CASSSKRSGTGELFF
TRBV5-1,NA,NA,TRBJ2-5,TGCGCCAGCAGTTTAGCGGGACAGGGACAAGAGACCCAGTACTTC,CASSLAGQGQETQYF
TRBV20-1,TRBD2,few,TRBJ2-5,TGCAGTGCTGCAGGGGGACTAGCGGGGGAGACCCAGTACTTC,CSAAGGLAGETQYF
TRBV12-5,NA,few,TRBJ2-2,TGTGCTAGTGTTACGGGCGGGGAGCTGTTTTTT,CASVTGGELFF
TRBV11-2,NA,many,TRBJ1-2,TGTGCCAGCAGCTTAGGGGCAGCTAACTATGGCTACACCTTC,CASSLGAANYGYTF
TRBV11-3,NA,NA,TRBJ1-3,TGTGCCAGCAGCAAAGGACCAAGCTCTGGAAACACCATATATTTT,CASSKGPSSGNTIYF
TRBV3-1,TRBD2,NA,TRBJ2-3,TGTGCCAGCAGCCAAGACATTCGGACTAGCGGGGGAGATACGCAGTATTTT,CASSQDIRTSGGDTQYF
TRBV20-1,NA,NA,TRBJ1-6,TGCAGTGCAAGTAAGACCAGGGATTCACCCCTCCACTTT,CSASKTRDSPLHF
TRBV29-1,NA,many,TRBJ2-3,TGCAGCGTAACACCTAGCACAGATACGCAGTATTTT,CSVTPSTDTQYF
TRBV28,NA,many,TRBJ1-5,TGTGCCAGCAGTCCGACCCTTAGCAATCAGCCCCAGCATTTT,CASSPTLSNQPQHF
TRBV9,NA,NA,TRBJ2-5,TGTGCCAGCAGCGTAGGGATGGTGGGCAGGGAGACCCAGTGCTTC,CASSVGMVGRETQCF
TRBV20-1,NA,NA,TRBJ2-5,TGCAGTGCCCCCACGGGGTCCCTGGTGACCCAGTACTTC,CSAPTGSLVTQYF
TRBV24-1,NA,few,TRBJ2-3,TGTGCCACCAGTGATCGGACAGCCGGTAAGGATACGCAGTATTTT,CATSDRTAGKDTQYF
TRBV7-2,NA,NA,TRBJ1-2,TGTGCCAGCAGCTTTTTTCAGACGAATAACTATGGCTACACCTTC,CASSFFQTNNYGYTF
TRBV20-1,NA,NA,TRBJ1-3,TGCAGTGCTAGAGACGGGAGCTCTGGAAACACCATATATTTT,CSARDGSSGNTIYF
TRBV6-1,NA,NA,TRBJ2-7,TGTGCCAGCAGTCGGGAGACAGACTACGAGCAGTACTTC,CASSRETDYEQYF
TRBV28,TRBD1,many,TRBJ2-7,TGTGCCAGCAGTCCCCCCCTCCCGGGACAGGGCGCTTACGAGCAGTACTTC,CASSPPLPGQGAYEQYF
TRBV18,NA,once,TRBJ2-6,TGTGCCAGCTCCCCGGTCTTGGGGGCTGGGGCCAACGTCCTGACTTTC,CASSPVLGAGANVLTF
TRBV3-1,TRBD2,many,TRBJ2-1,TGTGCCAGCAGCCAAGAAGGTAGCGGGCCCTACAATGAGCAGTTCTTC,CASSQEGSGPYNEQFF
TRBV20-1,TRBD2,few,TRBJ2-1,TGCAGTGCTAGAGACACTAGCGGGGGGCGGGATGAGCAGTTCTTC,CSARDTSGGRDEQFF
TRBV27,TRBD1,few,TRBJ1-1,TGTGCCAGCAGTAGACAGGGCGGCAGGAGGGACACTGAAGCTTTCTTT,CASSRQGGRRDTEAFF
TRBV2,TRBD1,many,TRBJ2-1,TGTGCCAGCAGTGCGACAGGGGGCGTGGGCAATGAGCAGTTCTTC,CASSATGGVGNEQFF
TRBV7-3,TRBD1,NA,TRBJ1-1,TGTGCCAGCGGCAAGACAGGGGCCCTGAACACTGAAGCTTTCTTT,CASGKTGALNTEAFF